This TCR beta chain emerged from a study of regulatory T cells in long-lasting Graves disease (dated by TCRdb to the early 2020s). Concerning the study at large: Persistent Graves' disease was defined as persistently positive TSH receptor autoantibodies together with antithyroid drug treatment for over 5 years. Persistent Graves' disease patients in the clinical cohort had taken antithyroid drugs for around 10 years on average. The study was registered as a clinical trial and conducted in China. Peripheral blood TCR sequencing and RNA sequencing compared persistent Graves' disease patients with newly diagnosed Graves' disease patients. A total of about 33 samples underwent TCR sequencing, from about 13 patients with persistent Graves' disease and 20 or so patients with newly diagnosed Graves' disease. Overall results and qualifications from the work: A larger number of public clonotypes was shared among persistent patients (under 3,000) than among newly diagnosed patients (over 850). Only peripheral blood was studied, because thyroid tissue, the primary lesion, was inaccessible. Lower TCR Shannon entropy and fewer highly expanded clones were observed in persistent Graves' disease patients than in newly diagnosed patients, which suggested clonal expansion. TRBV28, TRBJ1-2 and TRBJ2-5 were preferentially used in persistent disease, while TRBV20-1 and TRBJ2-1 were favored in newly diagnosed disease. Sequencing and analysis were limited to the TCR beta chain. The authors noted that the small sample size was a limitation that may lower accuracy.

This clonotype showed up just a few times. Its binding antigen is unknown. Qualities for individual bases were not recorded, and no much larger clone is one base off. The library was prepared using multiplex PCR. Sequencing instrument: Illumina HiSeq 4000. TCR beta libraries were built with iRepertoire HTBI primers and Arm-PCR amplification of CDR3 regions. Before sequencing, the PCR products underwent gel purification. The original methods were these. Gene usage analysis of CDR3 amino acid clonotypes used the 62 TRBV and 14 to 15 TRBJ segments found across samples. COPE and FqMerger were used to merge the filtered high-quality paired reads into contigs. Contigs were aligned with BLAST to IMGT TRBV, TRBD and TRBJ reference genes, and CDR3 was defined per IMGT. Any clonotype with a frequency above 0.1% was counted as a highly expanded clone. Repertoire diversity was measured by Shannon entropy, and V-J evenness by the Gini coefficient. Public clonotypes were defined as clonotypes shared by more than one individual. TCRdb handled the public reads itself, with Q25 trimming in fastp and clone calling in MiXCR, and kept productive beta chains. Entries that share a CDR3 protein sequence are merged under the most common genes and DNA. The V and J calls and clone size come from TCRdb's table, not from the authors' own analysis. The sample includes roughly 400,000 distinct CDR3 sequences, with around 20% observed a single time. The top ten clones comprise over 11% of the sample.

In the paper's terms, the time point label means: persistent/refractory GD, antithyroid drugs over 5 years with positive TRAb. RNA was extracted from PBMCs in TRIzol for both TCR sequencing and RNA sequencing. The diagnosis of Graves' disease followed American Thyroid Association guidelines. Recruitment of patients was carried out at an endocrinology department in Xi'an, China. From each patient, 7.5 to 10 milliliters of peripheral blood was collected into an EDTA anticoagulant tube. Ficoll Paque Plus density gradient separation was used to isolate PBMCs, and no further T cell sorting was done. An Agilent 2100 Bioanalyzer and agarose gel were used to check RNA quality, and a NanoDrop 2000 was used to measure RNA concentration. The CDR3 numbers 12 residues from cysteine through phenylalanine. Just the 36-base CDR3 DNA is kept, in frame starting at base 1. CDR1 and CDR2, looked up from the germline V gene, are SGHRS and YFSETQ. V is clipped by 4 bases and J by 3 bases, and the sequence between their germline boundaries is 8 bases long.

The sequence was obtained from a female donor with Graves disease. Sequencing was performed on peripheral blood mononuclear cells (PBMCs), taken when the disease was refractory, from a patient treated with antithyroid drugs. This chain joins TRBV5-1 to TRBJ2-7; TRBD1 is perhaps the D gene, given 5 matching bases. The DNA sequence follows: TGCGCCAGCAGCATAGACAGCTACGAGCAGTACTTC. Translated, this gives CASSIDSYEQYF.